Listed below are T cell receptor beta chains from one sample, sequenced in a study of blood T cell repertoires in COVID-19. TCRdb's table, derived via immunoSEQ multiplex PCR, lists solely in-frame clones and lacks some. Of fewer than 200,000 clones listed, 78% are singletons. Material: PBMCs or T cells enriched from blood (not recorded which). The receptor source for this set is a woman aged 45-60 years who had recovered from COVID-19. The CDR3 runs from the conserved cysteine through the conserved F or W. The order of the fields is D gene, V gene, J gene, clone size, CDR3 protein, CDR3 DNA. D genes are given only for firm matches. For some rows the clone size is stated as once, few or many, or as a class when expanded; others skip it.

D gene: NA; V gene: TRBV5-4; J gene: TRBJ1-2; clone size: NA; CDR3 protein: CASSQKTGNYGYTF; CDR3 DNA: TGTGCCAGCAGCCAAAAGACGGGGAACTATGGCTACACCTTC
D gene: TRBD1; V gene: TRBV27; J gene: TRBJ2-2; clone size: NA; CDR3 protein: CASSKQGAGGELFF; CDR3 DNA: TGTGCCAGCAGTAAACAGGGGGCGGGCGGGGAGCTGTTTTTT
D gene: NA; V gene: TRBV20-1; J gene: TRBJ2-1; clone size: NA; CDR3 protein: CSASPSGRGNEQFF; CDR3 DNA: TGCAGTGCTAGTCCCTCGGGCCGCGGGAATGAGCAGTTCTTC
D gene: NA; V gene: TRBV7-8; J gene: TRBJ2-1; clone size: NA; CDR3 protein: CASSLTLTMQQFF; CDR3 DNA: TGTGCCAGCAGCCTCACCCTTACTATGCAGCAGTTCTTC
D gene: TRBD1; V gene: TRBV11-2; J gene: TRBJ1-6; clone size: NA; CDR3 protein: CASSLSTGGNSPLHF; CDR3 DNA: TGTGCCAGCAGCTTAAGTACAGGGGGCAATTCACCCCTCCACTTT
D gene: TRBD1; V gene: TRBV28; J gene: TRBJ1-2; clone size: NA; CDR3 protein: CASRRDRREEGYTF; CDR3 DNA: TGTGCCAGCAGACGGGACAGGAGAGAAGAAGGCTACACCTTC
D gene: NA; V gene: TRBV5-6; J gene: TRBJ1-1; clone size: NA; CDR3 protein: CASSLGTMNTEAFF; CDR3 DNA: TGTGCCAGCAGCTTGGGGACAATGAACACTGAAGCTTTCTTT
D gene: TRBD1; V gene: TRBV24-1; J gene: TRBJ1-5; clone size: NA; CDR3 protein: CATSDLRGDRGQHF; CDR3 DNA: TGTGCCACCAGTGATTTGCGGGGTGACAGGGGCCAGCATTTT
D gene: TRBD2; V gene: TRBV3-1/TRBV3-2; J gene: TRBJ2-5; clone size: NA; CDR3 protein: CASSPRLAVGLDQETQYF; CDR3 DNA: TGTGCCAGCAGCCCTAGACTAGCGGTCGGCCTTGACCAAGAGACCCAGTACTTC
D gene: TRBD2; V gene: TRBV5-1; J gene: TRBJ2-1; clone size: few; CDR3 protein: CASSLQREYYNEQFF; CDR3 DNA: TGCGCCAGCAGCTTGCAGCGGGAATATTACAATGAGCAGTTCTTC
D gene: NA; V gene: TRBV10-3; J gene: TRBJ2-2; clone size: NA; CDR3 protein: CAISTREGGTGELFF; CDR3 DNA: TGTGCCATCAGTACCAGGGAAGGCGGCACCGGGGAGCTGTTTTTT
D gene: TRBD2; V gene: TRBV4-1; J gene: TRBJ2-5; clone size: many; CDR3 protein: CASSQELTSGWETQYF; CDR3 DNA: TGCGCCAGCAGCCAAGAGTTGACTAGCGGTTGGGAGACCCAGTACTTC
D gene: NA; V gene: TRBV6-5; J gene: TRBJ1-1; clone size: NA; CDR3 protein: CASRDSLGNTEAFF; CDR3 DNA: TGTGCCAGCAGGGACAGTCTAGGAAACACTGAAGCTTTCTTT
D gene: TRBD1; V gene: TRBV28; J gene: TRBJ2-7; clone size: few; CDR3 protein: CASSSPNTGGQSYEQYF; CDR3 DNA: TGTGCCAGCAGTTCCCCTAATACAGGGGGCCAGTCCTACGAGCAGTACTTC
D gene: TRBD2; V gene: TRBV28; J gene: TRBJ2-1; clone size: NA; CDR3 protein: CASRGVAGLPNGQFF; CDR3 DNA: TGTGCCAGCAGAGGAGTAGCGGGACTACCGAACGGGCAGTTCTTC
D gene: NA; V gene: TRBV28; J gene: TRBJ1-4; clone size: NA; CDR3 protein: CASEQGGANEKLFF; CDR3 DNA: TGTGCCAGCGAACAAGGGGGGGCTAATGAAAAACTGTTTTTT
D gene: NA; V gene: TRBV4-3; J gene: TRBJ1-1; clone size: NA; CDR3 protein: CASSRSPPQGNTEAFF; CDR3 DNA: TGCGCCAGCAGCCGTTCCCCCCCACAGGGGAACACTGAAGCTTTCTTT
D gene: TRBD2; V gene: TRBV5-1; J gene: TRBJ2-1; clone size: NA; CDR3 protein: CASSGGLAGVDEQFF; CDR3 DNA: TGCGCCAGCAGCGGGGGACTAGCGGGTGTGGATGAGCAGTTCTTC
D gene: TRBD2; V gene: TRBV2; J gene: TRBJ2-5; clone size: NA; CDR3 protein: CASSEVGLAAGETQYF; CDR3 DNA: TGTGCCAGCAGTGAAGTTGGACTAGCAGCAGGAGAGACCCAGTACTTC
D gene: TRBD2; V gene: TRBV9; J gene: TRBJ2-3; clone size: few; CDR3 protein: CASSLHGLAGEGDTQYF; CDR3 DNA: TGTGCCAGCAGCCTACATGGGCTAGCGGGAGAGGGAGATACGCAGTATTTT
D gene: NA; V gene: TRBV7-9; J gene: TRBJ1-5; clone size: NA; CDR3 protein: CASSSPGFNQPQHF; CDR3 DNA: TGTGCCAGCAGCTCTCCCGGGTTCAATCAGCCCCAGCATTTT
D gene: NA; V gene: TRBV18; J gene: TRBJ2-7; clone size: NA; CDR3 protein: CASSPRVTYEQYF; CDR3 DNA: TGTGCCAGCTCACCCCGGGTCACCTACGAGCAGTACTTC
D gene: TRBD1; V gene: TRBV11-2; J gene: TRBJ1-6; clone size: NA; CDR3 protein: CASTILRTGHNSPLHF; CDR3 DNA: TGTGCCAGCACCATTCTACGGACAGGGCATAATTCACCCCTCCACTTT